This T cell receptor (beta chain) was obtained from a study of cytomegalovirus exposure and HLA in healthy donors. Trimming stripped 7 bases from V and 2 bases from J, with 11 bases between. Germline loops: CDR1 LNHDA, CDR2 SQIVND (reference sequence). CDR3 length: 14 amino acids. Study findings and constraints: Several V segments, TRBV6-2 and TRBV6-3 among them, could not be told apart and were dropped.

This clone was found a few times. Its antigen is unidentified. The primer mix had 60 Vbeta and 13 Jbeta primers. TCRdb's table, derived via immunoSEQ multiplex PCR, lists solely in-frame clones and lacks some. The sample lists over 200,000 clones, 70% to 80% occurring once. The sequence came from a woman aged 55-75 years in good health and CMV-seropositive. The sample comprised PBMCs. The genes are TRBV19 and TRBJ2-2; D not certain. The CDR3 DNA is TGTGCCAGTATTAGTGGGCGAAACACCGGGGAGCTGTTTTTT. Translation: CASISGRNTGELFF.